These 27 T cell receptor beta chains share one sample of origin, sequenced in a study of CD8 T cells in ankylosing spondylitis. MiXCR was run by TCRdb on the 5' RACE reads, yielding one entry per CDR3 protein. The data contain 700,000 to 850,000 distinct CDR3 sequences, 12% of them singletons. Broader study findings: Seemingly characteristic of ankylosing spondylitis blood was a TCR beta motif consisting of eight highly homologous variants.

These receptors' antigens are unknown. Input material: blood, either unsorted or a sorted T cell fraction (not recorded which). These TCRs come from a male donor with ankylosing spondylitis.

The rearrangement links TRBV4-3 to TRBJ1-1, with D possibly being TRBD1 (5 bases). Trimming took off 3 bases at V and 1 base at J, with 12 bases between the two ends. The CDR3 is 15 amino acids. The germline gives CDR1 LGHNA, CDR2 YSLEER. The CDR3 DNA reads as TGCGCCAGCAGCCAGCAGACAGCCACGAACACTGAAGCTTTCTTT. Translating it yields CASSQQTATNTEAFF.

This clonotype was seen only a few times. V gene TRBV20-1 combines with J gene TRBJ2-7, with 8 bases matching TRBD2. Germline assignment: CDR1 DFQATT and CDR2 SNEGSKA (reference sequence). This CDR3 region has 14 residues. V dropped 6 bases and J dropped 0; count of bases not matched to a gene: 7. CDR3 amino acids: CSAVPSGYSYEQYF. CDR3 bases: TGCAGTGCCGTCCCTAGCGGGTACTCCTACGAGCAGTACTTC.

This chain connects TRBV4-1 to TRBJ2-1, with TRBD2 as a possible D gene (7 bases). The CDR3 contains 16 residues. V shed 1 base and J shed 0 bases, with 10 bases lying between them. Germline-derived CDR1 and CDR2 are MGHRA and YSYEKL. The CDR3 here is CASSQVRGASYNEQFF. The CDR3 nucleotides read TGCGCCAGCAGCCAAGTACGGGGGGCCTCCTACAATGAGCAGTTCTTC.

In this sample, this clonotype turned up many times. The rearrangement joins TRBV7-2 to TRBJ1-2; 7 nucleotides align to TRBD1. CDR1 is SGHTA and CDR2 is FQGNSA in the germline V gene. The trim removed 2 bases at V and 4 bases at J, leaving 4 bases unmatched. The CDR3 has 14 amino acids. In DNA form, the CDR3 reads TGTGCCAGCAGCTTAAACCGGGACAGCTATGGCTACACCTTC. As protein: CASSLNRDSYGYTF.

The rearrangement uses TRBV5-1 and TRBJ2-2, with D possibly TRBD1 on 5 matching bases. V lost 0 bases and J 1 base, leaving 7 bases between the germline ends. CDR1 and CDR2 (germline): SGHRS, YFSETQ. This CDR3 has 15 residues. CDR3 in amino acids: CASSLAQGNTGELFF. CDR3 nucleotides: TGCGCCAGCAGCTTGGCCCAGGGGAACACCGGGGAGCTGTTTTTT.

This CDR3 reads CASSSPGAHQPQHF. The DNA of the CDR3 is TGTGCCAGCAGCTCCCCGGGGGCCCATCAGCCCCAGCATTTT. The J gene is TRBJ1-5, the V gene TRBV7-2, with D possibly matching TRBD1 (6 bases). The ends were cut back, 4 bases at V and 5 bases at J, with 12 bases in the middle. The CDR3 length is 14 residues. Germline CDR1 reads SGHTA; CDR2 reads FQGNSA.

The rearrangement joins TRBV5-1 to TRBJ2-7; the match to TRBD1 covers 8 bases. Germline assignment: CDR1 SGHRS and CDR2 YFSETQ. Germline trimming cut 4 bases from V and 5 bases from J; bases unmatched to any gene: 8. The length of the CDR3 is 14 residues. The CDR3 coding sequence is TGCGCCAGCAGCCTCAGGACAGGGCGCGACGAGCAGTACTTC. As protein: CASSLRTGRDEQYF. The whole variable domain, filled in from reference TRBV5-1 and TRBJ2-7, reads KAGVTQTPRYLIKTRGQQVTLSCSPISGHRSVSWYQQTPGQGLQFLFEYFSETQRNKGNFPGRFSGRQFSNSRSEMNVSTLELGDSALYLCASSLRTGRDEQYFGPGTRLTVT.

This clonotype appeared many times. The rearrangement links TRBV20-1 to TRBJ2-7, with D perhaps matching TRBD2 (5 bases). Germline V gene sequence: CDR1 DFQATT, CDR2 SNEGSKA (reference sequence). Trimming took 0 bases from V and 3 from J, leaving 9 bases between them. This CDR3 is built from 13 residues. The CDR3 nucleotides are TGCAGTGCTAGAGATCCTAGCAGCTACGAGCAGTACTTC. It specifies CSARDPSSYEQYF.

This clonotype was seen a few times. CDR3 DNA: TGTGCCAGCAGCGTCGGGACTCACACCGGGGAGCTGTTTTTT. The encoded protein is CASSVGTHTGELFF. This chain joins TRBV3-1 and TRBJ2-2, with D possibly matching TRBD2 (6 bases). The germline V and J ends were trimmed by 5 bases and 3 bases, with 10 bases remaining between them. The length of the CDR3 is 14 residues. Germline values: CDR1 LGHDT, CDR2 YNNKEL (reference sequence).

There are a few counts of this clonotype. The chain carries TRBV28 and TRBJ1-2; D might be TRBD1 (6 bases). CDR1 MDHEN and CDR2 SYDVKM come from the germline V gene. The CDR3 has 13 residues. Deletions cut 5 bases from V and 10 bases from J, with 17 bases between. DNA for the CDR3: TGTGCCAGCAGTAAGGGGGGACAAAGACTCTACACCTTC. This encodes CASSKGGQRLYTF.

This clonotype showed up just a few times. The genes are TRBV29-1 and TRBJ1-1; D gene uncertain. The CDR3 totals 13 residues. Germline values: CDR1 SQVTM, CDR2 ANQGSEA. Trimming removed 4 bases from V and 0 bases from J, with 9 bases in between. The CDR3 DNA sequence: TGCAGCGTTGTGAAGGTAATGAACACTGAAGCTTTCTTT. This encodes CSVVKVMNTEAFF.

This chain's CDR3 is CASSAHLAGGDNEQFF. The CDR3 coding sequence is TGTGCCAGCAGCGCCCATCTAGCGGGAGGGGACAATGAGCAGTTCTTC. The rearrangement joins TRBV9 to TRBJ2-1, with TRBD2 identical over 12 bases. The CDR3 runs 16 residues. Germline lookup yields CDR1 SGDLS and CDR2 YYNGEE. Germline trimming cut 3 bases from V and 5 bases from J; bases unmatched to any gene: 6.

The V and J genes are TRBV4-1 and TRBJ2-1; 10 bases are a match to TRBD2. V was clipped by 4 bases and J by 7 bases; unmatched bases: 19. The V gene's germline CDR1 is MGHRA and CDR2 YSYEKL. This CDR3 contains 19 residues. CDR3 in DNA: TGCGCCAGCAGCCTCAGACCGGCGCCTCAGCGGGGGGGCATGAATGAGCAGTTCTTC. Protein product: CASSLRPAPQRGGMNEQFF.

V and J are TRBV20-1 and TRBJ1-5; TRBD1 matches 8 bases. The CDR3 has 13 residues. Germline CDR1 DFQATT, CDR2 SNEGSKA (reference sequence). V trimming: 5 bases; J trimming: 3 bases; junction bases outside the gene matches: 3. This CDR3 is CSAGQGVNQPQHF. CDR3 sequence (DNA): TGCAGTGCTGGACAGGGCGTCAATCAGCCCCAGCATTTT.

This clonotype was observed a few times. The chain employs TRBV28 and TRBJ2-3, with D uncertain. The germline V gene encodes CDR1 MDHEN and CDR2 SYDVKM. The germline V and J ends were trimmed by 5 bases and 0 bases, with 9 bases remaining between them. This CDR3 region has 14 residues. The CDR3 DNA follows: TGTGCCAGCAGTCTCCGGATTAGCACAGATACGCAGTATTTT. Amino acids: CASSLRISTDTQYF.

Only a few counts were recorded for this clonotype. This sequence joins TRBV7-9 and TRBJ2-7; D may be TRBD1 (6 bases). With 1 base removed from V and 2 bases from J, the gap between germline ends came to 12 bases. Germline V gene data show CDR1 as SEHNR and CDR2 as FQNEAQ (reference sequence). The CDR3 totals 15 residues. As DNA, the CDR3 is TGTGCCAGCAGCTTAGGGTTAGGGGACACCTACGAGCAGTACTTC. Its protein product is CASSLGLGDTYEQYF.

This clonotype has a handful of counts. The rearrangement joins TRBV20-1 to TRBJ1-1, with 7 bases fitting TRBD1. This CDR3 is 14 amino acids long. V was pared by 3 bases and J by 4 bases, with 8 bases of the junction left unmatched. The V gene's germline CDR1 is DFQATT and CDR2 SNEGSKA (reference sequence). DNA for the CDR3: TGCAGTGCTAGGGTGAACAGGGGTGGCACTGAAGCTTTCTTT. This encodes CSARVNRGGTEAFF.

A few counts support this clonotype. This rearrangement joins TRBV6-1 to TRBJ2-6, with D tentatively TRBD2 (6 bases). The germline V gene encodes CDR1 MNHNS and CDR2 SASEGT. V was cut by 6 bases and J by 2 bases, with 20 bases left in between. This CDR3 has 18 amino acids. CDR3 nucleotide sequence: TGTGCCAGCAGACCTATCCTTGGGGGGACCCCTGGGGCCAACGTCCTGACTTTC. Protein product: CASRPILGGTPGANVLTF.

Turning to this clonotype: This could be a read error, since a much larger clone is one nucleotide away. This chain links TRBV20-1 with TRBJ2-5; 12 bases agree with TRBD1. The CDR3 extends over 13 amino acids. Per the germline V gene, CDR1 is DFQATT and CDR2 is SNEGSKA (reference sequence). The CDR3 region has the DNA TGCAGTGCTTGGGACAGGGGGCAAGAGACCCAGGACTTC. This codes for CSAWDRGQETQDF.

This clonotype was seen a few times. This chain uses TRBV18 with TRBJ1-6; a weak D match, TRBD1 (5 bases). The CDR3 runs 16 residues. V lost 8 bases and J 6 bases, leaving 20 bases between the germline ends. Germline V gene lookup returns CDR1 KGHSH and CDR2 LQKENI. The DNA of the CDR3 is TGTGCCAGCCGAACACCCCGGGACGGGGGTAATTCACCCCTCCACTTT. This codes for CASRTPRDGGNSPLHF.

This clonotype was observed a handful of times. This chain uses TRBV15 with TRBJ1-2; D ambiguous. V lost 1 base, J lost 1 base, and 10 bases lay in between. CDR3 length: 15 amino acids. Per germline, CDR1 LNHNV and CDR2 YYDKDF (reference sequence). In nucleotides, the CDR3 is TGTGCCACCAGCAGAGGCGAAAGCTTTAACTATGGCTACACCTTC. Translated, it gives CATSRGESFNYGYTF.

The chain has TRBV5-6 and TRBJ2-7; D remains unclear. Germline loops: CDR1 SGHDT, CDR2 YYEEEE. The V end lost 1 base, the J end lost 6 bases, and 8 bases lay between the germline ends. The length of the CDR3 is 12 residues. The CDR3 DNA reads TGTGCCAGCAGCTTGATGAGATCCGAGCAGTACTTC. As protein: CASSLMRSEQYF.

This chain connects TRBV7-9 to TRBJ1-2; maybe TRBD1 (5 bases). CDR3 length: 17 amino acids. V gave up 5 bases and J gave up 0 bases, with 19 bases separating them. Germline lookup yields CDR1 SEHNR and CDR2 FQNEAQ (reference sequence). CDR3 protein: CASSRNARGTSNYGYTF. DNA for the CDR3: TGTGCCAGCAGCCGCAACGCGCGGGGGACGTCTAACTATGGCTACACCTTC.

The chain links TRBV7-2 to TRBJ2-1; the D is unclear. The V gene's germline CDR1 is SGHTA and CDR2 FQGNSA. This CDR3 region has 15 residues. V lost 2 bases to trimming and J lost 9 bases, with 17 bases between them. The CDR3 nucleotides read TGTGCCAGCAGCTTACAAGGCAGGCTGGGTGGTGAGCAGTTCTTC. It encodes CASSLQGRLGGEQFF.

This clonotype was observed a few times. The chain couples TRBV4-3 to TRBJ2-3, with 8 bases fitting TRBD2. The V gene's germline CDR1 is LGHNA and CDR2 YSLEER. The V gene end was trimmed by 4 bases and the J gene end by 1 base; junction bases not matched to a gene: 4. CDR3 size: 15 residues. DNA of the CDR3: TGCGCCAGCAGCCCACTAGCGGTTCGCACAGATACGCAGTATTTT. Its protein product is CASSPLAVRTDTQYF.

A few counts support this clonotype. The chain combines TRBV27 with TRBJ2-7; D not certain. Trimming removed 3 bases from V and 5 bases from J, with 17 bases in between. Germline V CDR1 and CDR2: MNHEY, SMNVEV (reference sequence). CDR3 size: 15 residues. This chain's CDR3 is CASSLGRGPNHEQYF. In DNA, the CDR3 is TGTGCCAGCAGTTTGGGCCGAGGTCCAAACCACGAGCAGTACTTC.

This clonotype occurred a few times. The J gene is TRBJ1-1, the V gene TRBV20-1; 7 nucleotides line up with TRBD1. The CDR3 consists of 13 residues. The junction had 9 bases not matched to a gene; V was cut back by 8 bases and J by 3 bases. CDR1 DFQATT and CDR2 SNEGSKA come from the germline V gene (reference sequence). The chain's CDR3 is CSPLQGGDTEAFF. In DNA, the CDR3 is TGCAGTCCACTGCAGGGGGGGGACACTGAAGCTTTCTTT.